Below, 8 T cell receptor beta chains from the same sample are listed, as sequenced in a study of shared clonotypes between healthy human individuals. The method was immunoSEQ multiplex PCR; TCRdb's version includes in-frame clones alone and lacks a portion of them. The top ten hold roughly 0.13% of the sample, which has 2 million or so clones, roughly 94% seen once. The sample consisted of naive CD4+ T cells sorted from blood. Subset in this sample: CD45RA+ positively selected. These receptors all stem from a man younger than 35 in good health.

The gene calls are TRBV7-2 and TRBJ2-1; 7 nucleotides agree with TRBD1. V trimming: 3 bases; J trimming: 0 bases; junction bases outside the gene matches: 2. The CDR3 runs to 15 residues. Germline lookup yields CDR1 SGHTA and CDR2 FQGNSA. The CDR3 DNA follows: TGTGCCAGCAGCTTGGGACAGACCTCCTACAATGAGCAGTTCTTC. As protein: CASSLGQTSYNEQFF.

The chain uses TRBV28 and TRBJ1-5, with a tentative D call TRBD1 (6 bases). The CDR3 is 17 residues long. Looked up from germline, CDR1 is MDHEN and CDR2 is SYDVKM. The V gene lost 4 bases and the J gene lost 2 bases, with 18 bases spanning the gap. The CDR3 region is CASSSKGGARGNQPQHF. CDR3 coding DNA: TGTGCCAGCAGTTCCAAAGGGGGGGCCCGTGGCAATCAGCCCCAGCATTTT. The entire variable domain, with the rest obtained from reference TRBV28 and TRBJ1-5, is as follows: DVKVTQSSRYLVKRTGEKVFLECVQDMDHENMFWYRQDPGLGLRLIYFSYDVKMKEKGDIPEGYSVSREKKERFSLILESASTNQTSMYLCASSSKGGARGNQPQHFGDGTRLSIL.

The gene calls are TRBV2 and TRBJ1-2; D gene unclear. This CDR3 region has 14 residues. From germline, CDR1 is SNHLY and CDR2 FYNNEI. V dropped 0 bases and J dropped 7 bases, with 12 bases sitting between them. The CDR3 sequence is CASSEARRELGYTF. The CDR3 DNA reads as TGTGCCAGCAGTGAAGCGCGGAGGGAACTTGGCTACACCTTC.

A remark on this clone: Other nucleotide sequences from this sample produce the same CDR3. J is TRBJ2-5 and V is TRBV2; D possibly corresponds to TRBD1 (6 bases). The germline V gene has CDR1 SNHLY and CDR2 FYNNEI. The V end was cut by 5 bases, the J end by 3 bases, with 7 bases between. This CDR3 is 12 amino acids long. CDR3 coding DNA: TGTGCCAGCAGTTGGACAGAAGAGACCCAGTACTTC. It encodes CASSWTEETQYF.

The chain combines TRBV5-4 with TRBJ1-3; D not certain. The CDR3 is 15 amino acids. The germline V gene has CDR1 SGHNT and CDR2 YYREEE (reference sequence). With 0 bases removed from V and 0 bases from J, the gap between germline ends came to 7 bases. CDR3 protein: CASSLGPLSGNTIYF. The CDR3 DNA sequence: TGTGCCAGCAGCTTGGGGCCCCTCTCTGGAAACACCATATATTTT.

This clone was counted a single time. V and J are TRBV10-3 and TRBJ1-2; perhaps TRBD1 as D (6 bases). The CDR3 is 14 amino acids. V lost 8 bases, J lost 2 bases, and 15 bases lay in between. CDR1 and CDR2 from the germline V gene are ENHRY and SYGVKD. CDR3: CAISARGQNYGYTF. The CDR3, as DNA: TGTGCCATCTCAGCAAGAGGACAGAACTATGGCTACACCTTC.

This rearrangement joins TRBV9 to TRBJ2-5; D is possibly TRBD2 (6 bases). The V end was cut by 0 bases, the J end by 4 bases, with 13 bases between. The CDR3 covers 15 residues. Per the germline V gene, CDR1 is SGDLS and CDR2 is YYNGEE. CDR3 sequence reads: CASSVASGWGETQYF. Here the CDR3 DNA reads TGTGCCAGCAGCGTAGCCAGCGGGTGGGGAGAGACCCAGTACTTC.

The chain carries TRBV18 and TRBJ2-2, with unresolved D. The CDR3 is made up of 15 amino acids. V was clipped by 0 bases and J by 2 bases, with 7 bases between them. Germline-derived CDR1 and CDR2 are KGHSH and LQKENI. CDR3 nucleotide sequence: TGTGCCAGCTCACCACCTTCCCTTAACACCGGGGAGCTGTTTTTT. Its translation is CASSPPSLNTGELFF.